This T cell receptor (beta chain) was retrieved from a study of molecular identifiers for immune sequencing clone quantification. CD8+CD4-CCR7+CD45RA+ sorting gave the naive CD8 T cells. MiXCR was run by TCRdb on the PCR reads, yielding one entry per CDR3 protein. Of tens of thousands of distinct CDR3 sequences detected, 15% to 20% appear once; the ten largest clones hold roughly 1.5%. V dropped 5 bases and J dropped 2; count of bases not matched to a gene: 8. The CDR3 covers 15 residues. The germline V gene has CDR1 MDHEN and CDR2 SYDVKM. This clonotype was observed many times. Source material: naive CD8+ T cells from blood, with Jurkat cell RNA spiked in. Described subset: FACS-sorted CD8+CD4-CCR7+CD45RA+ naive T cells. The V gene is TRBV28, the J gene TRBJ2-7; 8 nucleotides agree with TRBD1. This clonotype was sampled from a human donor in good health. Some libraries in this study had Jurkat cell RNA spiked in. The DNA of the CDR3 is TGTGCCAGCAGTCCTCGGGACAGGACAACCTACGAGCAGTACTTC. This gives the protein CASSPRDRTTYEQYF. Together with reference TRBV28 and TRBJ2-7, the CDR3 gives the full variable domain: DVKVTQSSRYLVKRTGEKVFLECVQDMDHENMFWYRQDPGLGLRLIYFSYDVKMKEKGDIPEGYSVSREKKERFSLILESASTNQTSMYLCASSPRDRTTYEQYFGPGTRLTVT.